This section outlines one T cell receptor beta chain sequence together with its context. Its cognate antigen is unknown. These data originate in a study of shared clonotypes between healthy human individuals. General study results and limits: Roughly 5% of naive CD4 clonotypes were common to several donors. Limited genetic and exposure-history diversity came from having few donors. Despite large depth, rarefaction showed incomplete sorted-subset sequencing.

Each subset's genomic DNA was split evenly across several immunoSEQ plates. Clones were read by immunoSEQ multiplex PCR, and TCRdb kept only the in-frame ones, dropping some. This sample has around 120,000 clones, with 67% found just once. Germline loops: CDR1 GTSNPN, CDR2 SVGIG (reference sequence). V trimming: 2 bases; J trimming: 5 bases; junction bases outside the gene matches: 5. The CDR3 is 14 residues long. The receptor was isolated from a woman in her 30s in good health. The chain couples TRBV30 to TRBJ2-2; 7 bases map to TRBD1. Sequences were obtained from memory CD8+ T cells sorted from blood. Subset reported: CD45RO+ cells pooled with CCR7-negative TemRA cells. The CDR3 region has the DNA TGTGCCTGGAGTACCGGGACAGAGACCGGGGAGCTGTTTTTT. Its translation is CAWSTGTETGELFF.